This T cell receptor beta chain derives from a study of cytomegalovirus exposure and HLA in healthy donors. Study-wide results and limits: Cytomegalovirus association was listed for 164 TCR beta chains.

On this clone: Its specificity is not known.

CDR1 and CDR2 (germline): SGHRS, YFSETQ. CDR3 length: 13 amino acids. The V end lost 0 bases, the J end lost 5 bases, and 8 bases lay between the germline ends. A multiplex PCR was run with 60 Vbeta primers and 13 Jbeta primers. Some clones are missing from TCRdb's copy, which holds only in-frame ones; the method was immunoSEQ multiplex PCR. Among roughly 200,000 clones listed, 83% were seen once. This clonotype was sampled from a man between 40 and 49 years old in good health and CMV-seropositive. This chain uses TRBV5-1 with TRBJ2-5; D is perhaps TRBD2 (5 bases). Sequencing was done on a sample of PBMCs. CDR3 residues: CASSLDTGETQYF. The CDR3 DNA sequence: TGCGCCAGCAGCTTGGATACGGGGGAGACCCAGTACTTC.